This T cell receptor (beta chain) was found in a study of shared clonotypes between healthy human individuals. Looking at the study overall: Ranging from 18 to 49 in age, donors were two women and a few men.

The investigators split CD4+ cells into a CD45RA+ naive subset and a CD45RA-negative memory subset. Libraries were prepared by immunoSEQ multiplex PCR; TCRdb keeps only in-frame clonotypes and omits some of them. The table records 1.5 million to 1.9 million clones, around 98% of them present only once. Sequencing was performed on naive CD4+ T cells sorted from blood. As for subset: CD45RA+ positively selected. This TCR was recovered from a man aged 25-45 years in good health.

The CDR3 loop is CASSFTRSTDTQYF. CDR3 DNA sequence: TGTGCCAGCAGCTTTACAAGGAGCACAGATACGCAGTATTTT. V gene TRBV7-2 combines with J gene TRBJ2-3; D is ambiguous. The germline V gene encodes CDR1 SGHTA and CDR2 FQGNSA. Trimming removed 3 bases at V and 0 bases at J, with 7 bases between. The CDR3 spans 14 residues.